This is a list of T cell receptor beta chains from one sample in a study of T cell responses to AZD1222 COVID-19 vaccine. The repertoire was sequenced with immunoSEQ multiplex PCR; TCRdb's copy has only in-frame clones and lacks some. Among more than 95,000 clones, roughly nine tenths were seen once, and the ten largest hold approximately 4.5%. The material sequenced was peripheral blood, taken on day 0 of AZD1222 vaccination. All receptors come from an adult in good health. The CDR3 runs from the conserved cysteine through the conserved F or W. A D gene is named only where the DNA matches it firmly.

CDR3,V,D
CASSLSARWGNEQFF,TRBV28,-
CASTRGGGNEQYF,TRBV7-9,TRBD2
CASSPGTGYQETQYF,TRBV18,TRBD1
CAISTGVAGMGTDTQYF,TRBV10-3,TRBD2
CASRDGQGSTGELFF,TRBV6-5,TRBD1
CASRRTAKNIQYF,TRBV6-5,-
CASSLWGADQPQHF,TRBV5-5,-
CASSLGSGGLYEQYF,TRBV7-2,TRBD2
CASSPRPTGRSEKLFF,TRBV5-4,TRBD1
CASSTGQHFSTIYF,TRBV7-2,TRBD1
CASSLDGGDTQYF,TRBV13,TRBD2
CASSRGTGQGVHNEQFF,TRBV4-3,TRBD1
CAISAGEGFQPQHF,TRBV10-3,-
CASRIDRGHSYEQYF,TRBV6-5,TRBD1
CASSGSSLGETQYF,TRBV10-1,-
CASSFSGGKNNEQFF,TRBV7-2,TRBD2
CASSLQPNQPQHF,TRBV7-6,-
CASSIAGQGRSGYTF,TRBV19,TRBD1
CASSLTEGVGTSLQFF,TRBV7-3,-
CASQEGANVLTF,TRBV28,-
CASSSPRANYGYTF,TRBV7-9,-
CASSRPDYNEQFF,TRBV12-3/TRBV12-4,-
CASSLNAADTQYF,TRBV7-3,-
CAWSGWTSGTKSSYEQYF,TRBV30,TRBD2
CASSQGRGGYSNQPQHF,TRBV4-1,-
CASKLEGWGSYEQYF,TRBV6-5,-
CASSPGQGETGELFF,TRBV7-8,TRBD1
CASSLQSGTEGQYF,TRBV5-1,-
CASSLRNSYNSPLHF,TRBV5-1,-
CASSSKLQRYQYEQYF,TRBV5-1,-
CASSHRWRPRYYGYTF,TRBV11-2,-
CASSYGTGWAPLHF,TRBV6-5,TRBD1
CSARANEQFF,TRBV20-1,-
CASSQREGHTGELFF,TRBV3-1/TRBV3-2,TRBD2
CASSIGGASNSPLHF,TRBV19,-
CASSPGSNTEAFF,TRBV3-1/TRBV3-2,-
CASSPSVNTEAFF,TRBV18,-
CASSSKGGLRELFF,TRBV5-4,-
CASSFSGTAYEQYF,TRBV11-3,-
CSASRGRQYGQETQYF,TRBV20-1,-